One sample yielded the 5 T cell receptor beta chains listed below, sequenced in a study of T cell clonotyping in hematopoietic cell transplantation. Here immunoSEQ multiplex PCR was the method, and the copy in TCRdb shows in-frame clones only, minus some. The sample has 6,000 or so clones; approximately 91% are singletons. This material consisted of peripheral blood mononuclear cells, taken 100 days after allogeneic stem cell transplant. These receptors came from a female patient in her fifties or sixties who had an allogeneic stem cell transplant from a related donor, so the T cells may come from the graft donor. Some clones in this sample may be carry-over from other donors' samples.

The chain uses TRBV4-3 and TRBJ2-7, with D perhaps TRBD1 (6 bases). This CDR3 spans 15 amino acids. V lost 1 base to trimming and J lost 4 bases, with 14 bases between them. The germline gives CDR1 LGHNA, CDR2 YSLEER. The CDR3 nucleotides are TGCGCCAGCAGCCAAGCGCACAGGGCCAGGTACGAGCAGTACTTC. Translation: CASSQAHRARYEQYF.

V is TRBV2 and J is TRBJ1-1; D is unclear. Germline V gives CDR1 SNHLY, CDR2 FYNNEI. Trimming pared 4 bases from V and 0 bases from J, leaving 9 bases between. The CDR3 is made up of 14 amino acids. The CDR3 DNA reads TGTGCCAGCAGTGTCTATGGTCTGAACACTGAAGCTTTCTTT. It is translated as CASSVYGLNTEAFF. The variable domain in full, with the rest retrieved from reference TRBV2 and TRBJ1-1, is EPEVTQTPSHQVTQMGQEVILRCVPISNHLYFYWYRQILGQKVEFLVSFYNNEISEKSEIFDDQFSVERPDGSNFTLKIRSTKLEDSAMYFCASSVYGLNTEAFFGQGTRLTVV.

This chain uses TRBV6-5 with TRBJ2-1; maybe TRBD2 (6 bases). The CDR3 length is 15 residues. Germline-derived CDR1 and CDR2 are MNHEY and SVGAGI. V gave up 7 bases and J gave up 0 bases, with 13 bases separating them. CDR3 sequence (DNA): TGTGCCAGCAATAGCGCGGGGAGCTCCTACAATGAGCAGTTCTTC. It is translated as CASNSAGSSYNEQFF.

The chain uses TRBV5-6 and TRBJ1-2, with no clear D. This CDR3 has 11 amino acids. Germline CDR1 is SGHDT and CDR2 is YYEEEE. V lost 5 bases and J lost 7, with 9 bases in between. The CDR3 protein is CASSYISGYTF. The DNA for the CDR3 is TGTGCCAGCAGTTACATCTCTGGCTACACCTTC. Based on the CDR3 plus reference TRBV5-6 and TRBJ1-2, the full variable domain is DAGVTQSPTHLIKTRGQQVTLRCSPKSGHDTVSWYQQALGQGPQFIFQYYEEEERQRGNFPDRFSGHQFPNYSSELNVNALLLGDSALYLCASSYISGYTFGSGTRLTVV.

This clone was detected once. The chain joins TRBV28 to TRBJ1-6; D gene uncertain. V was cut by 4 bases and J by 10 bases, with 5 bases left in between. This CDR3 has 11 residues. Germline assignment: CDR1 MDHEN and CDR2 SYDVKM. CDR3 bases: TGTGCCAGCAGTTCCTCCTCACCCCTCCACTTT. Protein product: CASSSSSPLHF.